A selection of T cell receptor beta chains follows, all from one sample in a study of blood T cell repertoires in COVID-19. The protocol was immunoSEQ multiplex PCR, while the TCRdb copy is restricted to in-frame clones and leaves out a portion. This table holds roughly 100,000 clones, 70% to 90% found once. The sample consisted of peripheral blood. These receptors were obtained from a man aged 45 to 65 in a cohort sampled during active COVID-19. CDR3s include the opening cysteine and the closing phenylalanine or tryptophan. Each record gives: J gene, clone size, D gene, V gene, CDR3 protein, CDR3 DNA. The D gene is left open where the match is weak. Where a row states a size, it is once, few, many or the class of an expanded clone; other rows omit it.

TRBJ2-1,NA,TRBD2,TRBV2,CASSRAGEYNEQFF,TGTGCCAGCAGTAGAGCGGGGGAATACAATGAGCAGTTCTTC
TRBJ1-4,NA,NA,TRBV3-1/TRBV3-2,CASSQAGVSGKLFF,TGTGCCAGCAGCCAAGCAGGGGTATCGGGAAAACTGTTTTTT
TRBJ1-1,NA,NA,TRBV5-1,CASSLAEGGVTEAFF,TGCGCCAGCAGCTTGGCCGAAGGGGGAGTAACTGAAGCTTTCTTT
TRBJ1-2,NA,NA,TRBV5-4,CASSLVGVISGYTF,TGTGCCAGCAGCTTGGTAGGGGTTATAAGTGGCTACACCTTC
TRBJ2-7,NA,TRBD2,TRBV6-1,CASSEASGGYRDYEQYF,TGTGCCAGCAGTGAAGCTAGCGGGGGATACCGAGACTACGAGCAGTACTTC
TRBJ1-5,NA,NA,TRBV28,CASRSNDQPQHF,TGTGCCAGCAGAAGCAATGATCAGCCCCAGCATTTT
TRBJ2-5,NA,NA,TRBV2,CASRGPSSALRETQYF,TGTGCCAGCAGGGGGCCCTCTTCAGCCTTACGGGAGACCCAGTACTTC
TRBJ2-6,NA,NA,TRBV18,CASSSGLLSSGANVLTF,TGTGCCAGCTCATCGGGACTCCTCAGCTCTGGGGCCAACGTCCTGACTTTC
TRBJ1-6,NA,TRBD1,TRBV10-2,CASSDRTGPNSPLHF,TGCGCCAGCAGTGACCGGACAGGGCCTAATTCACCCCTCCACTTT
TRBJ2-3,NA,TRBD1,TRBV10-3,CAISEQGDTQYF,TGTGCCATCAGTGAACAGGGGGATACGCAGTATTTT
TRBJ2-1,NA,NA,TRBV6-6,CASSYSEVYNEQFF,TGTGCCAGCAGTTACTCGGAGGTCTACAATGAGCAGTTCTTC
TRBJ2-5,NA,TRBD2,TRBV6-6,CASSYSGTKSETQYF,TGTGCCAGCAGTTACTCCGGGACTAAGTCAGAGACCCAGTACTTC
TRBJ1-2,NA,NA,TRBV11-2,CASSSGRPGYGYTF,TGTGCCAGCAGCTCAGGAAGACCCGGCTATGGCTACACCTTC
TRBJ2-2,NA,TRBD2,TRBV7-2,CASSLVAGGAPGELFF,TGTGCCAGCAGCTTAGTAGCGGGGGGTGCACCCGGGGAGCTGTTTTTT
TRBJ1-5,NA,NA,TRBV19,CASSIGTNSNQPQHF,TGTGCCAGTAGTATCGGGACAAATAGCAATCAGCCCCAGCATTTT
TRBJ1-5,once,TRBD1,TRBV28,CASSLWSGQGAGQPQHF,TGTGCCAGCAGTTTATGGTCGGGACAGGGGGCGGGACAGCCCCAGCATTTT
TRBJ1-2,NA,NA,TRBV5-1,CASSEGYGYTF,TGCGCCAGTTCGGAGGGGTATGGCTACACCTTC
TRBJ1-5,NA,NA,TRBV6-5,CASSYDGTSNQPQHF,TGTGCCAGCAGTTACGACGGGACAAGCAATCAGCCCCAGCATTTT
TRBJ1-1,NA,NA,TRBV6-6,CASSSGVDQTEAFF,TGTGCCAGCAGCTCCGGGGTTGATCAGACTGAAGCTTTCTTT
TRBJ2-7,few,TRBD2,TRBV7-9,CASSGYLGGDEQYF,TGTGCCAGCAGCGGTTACTTGGGAGGGGACGAGCAGTACTTC
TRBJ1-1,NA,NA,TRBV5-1,CASSLGQRNTEAFF,TGCGCCAGCAGCCTAGGACAGAGGAACACTGAAGCTTTCTTT
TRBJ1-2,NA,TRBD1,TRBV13,CASSLRVGQGLTRNYGYTF,TGTGCCAGCAGCTTACGTGTGGGACAGGGCTTAACCCGTAACTATGGCTACACCTTC
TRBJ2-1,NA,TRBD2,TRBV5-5,CASSFGLAGYNEQFF,TGTGCCAGCAGCTTTGGGCTAGCGGGTTACAATGAGCAGTTCTTC
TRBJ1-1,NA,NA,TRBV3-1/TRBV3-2,CASSPNRETEAFF,TGTGCCAGCAGCCCGAACAGGGAAACTGAAGCTTTCTTT
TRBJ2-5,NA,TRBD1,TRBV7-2,CASSLEGTAQETQYF,TGTGCCAGCAGCTTAGAGGGGACAGCTCAAGAGACCCAGTACTTC
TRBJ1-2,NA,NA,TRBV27,CASSNLWLSNYGYTF,TGTGCCAGCAGTAATTTATGGCTCTCAAACTATGGCTACACCTTC
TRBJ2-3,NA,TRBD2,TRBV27,CASSLTSPSGAGATQYF,TGTGCCAGCAGTTTAACCTCTCCTAGCGGGGCCGGTGCTACGCAGTATTTT
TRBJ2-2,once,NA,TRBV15,CATSRDNRGTGELFF,TGTGCCACCAGCAGAGATAATAGGGGGACCGGGGAGCTGTTTTTT
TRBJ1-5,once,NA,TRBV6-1,CASSEAVYSNQPQHF,TGTGCCAGCAGTGAGGCAGTATATAGCAATCAGCCCCAGCATTTT
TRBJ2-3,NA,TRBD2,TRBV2,CASMIRGEDTQYF,TGTGCCAGCATGATTCGGGGGGAGGATACGCAGTATTTT
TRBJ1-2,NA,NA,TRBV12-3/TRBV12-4,CASSDSFYGYTF,TGTGCCAGCAGCGACAGTTTTTACGGCTACACCTTC
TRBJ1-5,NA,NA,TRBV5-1,CASSLWGTSNQPQHF,TGCGCCAGCAGCTTATGGGGGACAAGCAATCAGCCCCAGCATTTT
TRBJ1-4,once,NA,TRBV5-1,CASSYRGGDEKLFF,TGCGCCAGCAGCTACAGAGGAGGTGATGAAAAACTGTTTTTT
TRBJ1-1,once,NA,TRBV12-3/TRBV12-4,CASSFDKNTEAFF,TGTGCCAGCAGTTTCGACAAGAACACTGAAGCTTTCTTT
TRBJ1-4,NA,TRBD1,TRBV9,CASSAQGVGDEKLFF,TGTGCCAGCAGCGCACAGGGGGTAGGAGACGAAAAACTGTTTTTT
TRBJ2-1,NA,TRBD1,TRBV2,CASSVDRGSYNEQFF,TGTGCCAGCAGTGTGGACAGGGGTTCCTACAATGAGCAGTTCTTC
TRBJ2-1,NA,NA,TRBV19,CASSRSDRRNYNEQFF,TGTGCCAGTAGTAGGAGTGACAGAAGAAACTACAATGAGCAGTTCTTC
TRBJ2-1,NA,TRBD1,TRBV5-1,CASSRDSNYNEQFF,TGCGCCAGCAGCCGGGACAGCAACTACAATGAGCAGTTCTTC
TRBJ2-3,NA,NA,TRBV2,CASSGPADTQYF,TGTGCCAGCAGTGGCCCAGCGGATACGCAGTATTTT
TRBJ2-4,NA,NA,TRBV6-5,CASTNRNIQYF,TGTGCCAGCACCAACAGAAACATTCAGTACTTC
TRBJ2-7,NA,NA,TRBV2,CASSGTPIEQYF,TGTGCCAGCAGTGGGACTCCGATCGAGCAGTACTTC
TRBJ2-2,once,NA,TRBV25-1,CASSEYGGTGELFF,TGTGCCAGCAGTGAATATGGCGGGACCGGGGAGCTGTTTTTT
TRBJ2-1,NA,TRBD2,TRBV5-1,CASIGGGAGNEQFF,TGCGCCAGCATTGGCGGGGGGGCCGGCAATGAGCAGTTCTTC
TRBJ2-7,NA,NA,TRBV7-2,CASSLDGNSYEQYF,TGTGCCAGCAGCTTAGACGGGAATAGCTACGAGCAGTACTTC
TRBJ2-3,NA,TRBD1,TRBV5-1,CASSLGQGSDTQYF,TGCGCCAGCAGCTTGGGACAGGGTTCAGATACGCAGTATTTT